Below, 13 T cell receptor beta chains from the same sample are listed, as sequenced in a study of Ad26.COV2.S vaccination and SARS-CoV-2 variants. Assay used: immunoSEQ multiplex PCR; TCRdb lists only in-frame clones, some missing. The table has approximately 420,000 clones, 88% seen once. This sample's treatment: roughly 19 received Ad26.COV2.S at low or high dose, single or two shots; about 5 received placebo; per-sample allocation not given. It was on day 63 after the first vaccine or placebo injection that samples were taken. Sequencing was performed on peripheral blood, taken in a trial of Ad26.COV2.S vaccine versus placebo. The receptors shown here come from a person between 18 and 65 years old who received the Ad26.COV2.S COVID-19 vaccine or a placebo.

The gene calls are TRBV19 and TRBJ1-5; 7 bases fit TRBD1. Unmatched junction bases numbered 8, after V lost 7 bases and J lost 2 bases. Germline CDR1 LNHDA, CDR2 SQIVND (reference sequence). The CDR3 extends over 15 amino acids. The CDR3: CASTLDRVGNQPQHF. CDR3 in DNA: TGTGCCAGTACTCTCGACAGGGTGGGCAATCAGCCCCAGCATTTT.

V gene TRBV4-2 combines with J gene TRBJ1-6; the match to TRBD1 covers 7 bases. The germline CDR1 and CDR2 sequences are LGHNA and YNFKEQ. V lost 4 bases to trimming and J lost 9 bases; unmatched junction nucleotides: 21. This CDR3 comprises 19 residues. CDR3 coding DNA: TGTGCCAGCAGCCTAGACAGGGCCACCGGCCCCTTTCCAGGTTCACCCCTCCACTTT. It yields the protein CASSLDRATGPFPGSPLHF.

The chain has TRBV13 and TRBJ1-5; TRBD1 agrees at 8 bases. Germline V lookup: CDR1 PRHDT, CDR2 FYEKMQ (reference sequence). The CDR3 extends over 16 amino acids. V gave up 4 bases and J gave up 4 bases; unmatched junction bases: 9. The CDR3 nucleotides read TGTGCCAGCAGCTCCTCGCAGGGGGCGATTAATCAGCCCCAGCATTTT. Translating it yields CASSSSQGAINQPQHF.

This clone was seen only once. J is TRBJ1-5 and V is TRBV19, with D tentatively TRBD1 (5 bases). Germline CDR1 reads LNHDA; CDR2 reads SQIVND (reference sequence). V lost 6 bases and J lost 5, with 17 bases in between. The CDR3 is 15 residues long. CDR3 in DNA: TGTGCCAGTAGCCTCAGAGGGGACCTTCATCAGCCCCAGCATTTT. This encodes CASSLRGDLHQPQHF. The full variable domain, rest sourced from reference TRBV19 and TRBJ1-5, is DGGITQSPKYLFRKEGQNVTLSCEQNLNHDAMYWYRQDPGQGLRLIYYSQIVNDFQKGDIAEGYSVSREKKESFPLTVTSAQKNPTAFYLCASSLRGDLHQPQHFGDGTRLSIL.

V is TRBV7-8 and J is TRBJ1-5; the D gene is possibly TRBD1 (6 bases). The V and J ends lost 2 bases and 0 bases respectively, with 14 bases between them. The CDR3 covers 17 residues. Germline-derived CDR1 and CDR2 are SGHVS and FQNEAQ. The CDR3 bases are TGTGCCAGCAGCTTAACAGGGAGCCCTTATAGCAATCAGCCCCAGCATTTT. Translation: CASSLTGSPYSNQPQHF. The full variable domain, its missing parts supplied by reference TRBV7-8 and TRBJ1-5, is GAGVSQSPRYKVAKRGQDVALRCDPISGHVSLFWYQQALGQGPEFLTYFQNEAQLDKSGLPSDRFFAERPEGSVSTLKIQRTQQEDSAVYLCASSLTGSPYSNQPQHFGDGTRLSIL.

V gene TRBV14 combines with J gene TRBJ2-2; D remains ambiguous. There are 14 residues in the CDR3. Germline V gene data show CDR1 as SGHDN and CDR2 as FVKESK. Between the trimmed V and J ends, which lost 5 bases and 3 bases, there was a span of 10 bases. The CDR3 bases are TGTGCCAGCAGCTCCTGGAACTACACCGGGGAGCTGTTTTTT. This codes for CASSSWNYTGELFF.

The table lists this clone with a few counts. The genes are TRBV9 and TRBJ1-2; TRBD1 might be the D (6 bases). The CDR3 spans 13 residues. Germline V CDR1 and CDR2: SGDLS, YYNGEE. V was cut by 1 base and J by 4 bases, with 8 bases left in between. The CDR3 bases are TGTGCCAGCAGCGTAAGGGGGGGCTATGGCTACACCTTC. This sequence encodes CASSVRGGYGYTF.

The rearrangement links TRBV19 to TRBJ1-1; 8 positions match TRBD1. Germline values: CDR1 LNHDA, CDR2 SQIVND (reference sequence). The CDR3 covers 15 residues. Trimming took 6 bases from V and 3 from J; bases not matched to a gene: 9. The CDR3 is CASRPDRGRDTEAFF. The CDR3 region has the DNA TGTGCCAGTAGACCTGACAGGGGTCGGGACACTGAAGCTTTCTTT.

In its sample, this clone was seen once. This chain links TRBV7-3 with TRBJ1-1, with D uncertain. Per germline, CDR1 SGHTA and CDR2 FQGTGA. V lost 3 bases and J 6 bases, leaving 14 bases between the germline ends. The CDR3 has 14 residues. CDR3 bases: TGTGCCAGCAGCTTCGCCGGGCCCGAGGCTGAAGCTTTCTTT. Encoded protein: CASSFAGPEAEAFF.

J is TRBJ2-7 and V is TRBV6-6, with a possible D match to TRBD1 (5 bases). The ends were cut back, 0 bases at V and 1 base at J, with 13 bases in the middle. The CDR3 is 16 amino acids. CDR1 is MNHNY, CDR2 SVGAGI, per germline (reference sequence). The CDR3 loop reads CASSYSDSRLSYEQYF. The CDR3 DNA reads TGTGCCAGCAGTTACTCCGACAGCCGCCTATCCTACGAGCAGTACTTC.

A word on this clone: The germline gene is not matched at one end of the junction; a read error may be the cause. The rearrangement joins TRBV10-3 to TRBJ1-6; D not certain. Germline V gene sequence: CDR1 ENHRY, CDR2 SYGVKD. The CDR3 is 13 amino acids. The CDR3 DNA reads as TGTGCCATCAATGAGGGTCCGCATTCACCCCTCCACTTT. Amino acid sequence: CAINEGPHSPLHF.

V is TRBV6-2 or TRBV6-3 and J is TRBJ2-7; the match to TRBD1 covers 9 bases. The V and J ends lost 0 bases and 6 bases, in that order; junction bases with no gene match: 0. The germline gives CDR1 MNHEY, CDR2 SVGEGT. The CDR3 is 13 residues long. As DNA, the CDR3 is TGTGCCAGCAGTTACTCGACAGGGGGCGAGCAGTACTTC. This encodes CASSYSTGGEQYF.

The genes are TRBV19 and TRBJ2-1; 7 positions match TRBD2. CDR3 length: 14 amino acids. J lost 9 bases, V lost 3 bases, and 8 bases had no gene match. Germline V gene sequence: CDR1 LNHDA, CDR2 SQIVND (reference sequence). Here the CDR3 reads CASSMGAIAGEQFF. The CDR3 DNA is TGTGCCAGTAGTATGGGAGCGATAGCGGGTGAGCAGTTCTTC. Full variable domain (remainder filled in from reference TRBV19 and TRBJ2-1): DGGITQSPKYLFRKEGQNVTLSCEQNLNHDAMYWYRQDPGQGLRLIYYSQIVNDFQKGDIAEGYSVSREKKESFPLTVTSAQKNPTAFYLCASSMGAIAGEQFFGPGTRLTVL.